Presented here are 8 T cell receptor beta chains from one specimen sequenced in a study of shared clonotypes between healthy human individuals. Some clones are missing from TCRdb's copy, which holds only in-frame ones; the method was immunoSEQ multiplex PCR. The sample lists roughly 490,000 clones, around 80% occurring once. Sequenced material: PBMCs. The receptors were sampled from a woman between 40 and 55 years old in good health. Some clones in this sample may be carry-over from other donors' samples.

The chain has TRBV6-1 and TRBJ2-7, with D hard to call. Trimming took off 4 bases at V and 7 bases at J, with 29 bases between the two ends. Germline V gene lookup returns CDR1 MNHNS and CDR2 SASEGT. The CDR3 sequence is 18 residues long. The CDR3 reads CASSARTATSLPPVEQYF. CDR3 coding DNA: TGTGCCAGCAGTGCCCGAACGGCCACTTCCCTTCCCCCGGTGGAGCAGTACTTC.

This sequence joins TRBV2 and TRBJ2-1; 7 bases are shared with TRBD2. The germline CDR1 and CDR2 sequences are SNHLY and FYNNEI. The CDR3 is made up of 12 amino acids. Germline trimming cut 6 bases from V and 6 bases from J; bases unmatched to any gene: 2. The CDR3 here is CASSREVNEQFF. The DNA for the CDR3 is TGTGCCAGCAGCCGGGAGGTCAATGAGCAGTTCTTC.

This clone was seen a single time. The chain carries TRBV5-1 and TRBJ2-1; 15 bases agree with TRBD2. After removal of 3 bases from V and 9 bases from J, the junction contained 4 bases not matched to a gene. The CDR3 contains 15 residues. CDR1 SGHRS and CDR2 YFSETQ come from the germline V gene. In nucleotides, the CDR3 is TGCGCCAGCAGCTCGGGACTAGCGGGAGGTGGTGAGCAGTTCTTC. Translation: CASSSGLAGGGEQFF. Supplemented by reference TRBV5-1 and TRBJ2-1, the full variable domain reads KAGVTQTPRYLIKTRGQQVTLSCSPISGHRSVSWYQQTPGQGLQFLFEYFSETQRNKGNFPGRFSGRQFSNSRSEMNVSTLELGDSALYLCASSSGLAGGGEQFFGPGTRLTVL.

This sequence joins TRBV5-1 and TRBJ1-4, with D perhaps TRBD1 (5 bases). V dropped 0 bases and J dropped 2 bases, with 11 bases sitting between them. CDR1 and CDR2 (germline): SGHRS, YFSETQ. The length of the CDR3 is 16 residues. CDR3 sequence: CASSLAGRATNEKLFF. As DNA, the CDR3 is TGCGCCAGCAGCTTGGCCGGCAGGGCCACTAATGAAAAACTGTTTTTT.

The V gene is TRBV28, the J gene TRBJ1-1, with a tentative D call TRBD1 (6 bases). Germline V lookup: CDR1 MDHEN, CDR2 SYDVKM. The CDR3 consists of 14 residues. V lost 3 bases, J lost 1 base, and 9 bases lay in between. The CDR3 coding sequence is TGTGCCAGCAGTTTGACAGGAGCGAACACTGAAGCTTTCTTT. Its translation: CASSLTGANTEAFF.

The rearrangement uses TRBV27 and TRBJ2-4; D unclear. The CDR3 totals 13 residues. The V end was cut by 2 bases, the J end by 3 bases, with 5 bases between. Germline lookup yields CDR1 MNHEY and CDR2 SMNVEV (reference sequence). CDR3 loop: CASSLGDKNIQYF. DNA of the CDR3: TGTGCCAGCAGTTTAGGAGACAAAAACATTCAGTACTTC.

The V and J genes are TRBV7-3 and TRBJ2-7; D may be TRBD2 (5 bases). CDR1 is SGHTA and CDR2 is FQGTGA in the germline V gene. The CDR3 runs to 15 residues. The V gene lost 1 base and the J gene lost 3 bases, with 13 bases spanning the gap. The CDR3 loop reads CASSLIVRRSYEQYF. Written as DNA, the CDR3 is TGTGCCAGCAGCTTAATCGTGAGGAGGAGCTACGAGCAGTACTTC.

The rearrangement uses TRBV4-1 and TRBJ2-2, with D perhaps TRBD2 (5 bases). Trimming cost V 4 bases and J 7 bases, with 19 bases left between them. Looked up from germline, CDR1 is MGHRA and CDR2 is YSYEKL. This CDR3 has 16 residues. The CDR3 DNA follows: TGCGCCAGCAGCCTCTTCGTGGGAGTAGCTTTCGGGGAGCTGTTTTTT. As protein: CASSLFVGVAFGELFF.